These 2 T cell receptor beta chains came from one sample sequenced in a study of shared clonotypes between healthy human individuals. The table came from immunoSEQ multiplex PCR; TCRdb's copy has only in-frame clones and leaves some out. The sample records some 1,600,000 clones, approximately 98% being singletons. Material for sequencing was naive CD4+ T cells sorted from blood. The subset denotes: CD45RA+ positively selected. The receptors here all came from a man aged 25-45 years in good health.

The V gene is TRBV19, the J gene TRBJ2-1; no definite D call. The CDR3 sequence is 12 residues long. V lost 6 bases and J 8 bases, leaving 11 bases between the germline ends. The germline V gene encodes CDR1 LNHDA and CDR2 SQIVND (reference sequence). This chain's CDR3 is CASSPGVYEQFF. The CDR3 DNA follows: TGTGCCAGTAGCCCTGGTGTCTATGAGCAGTTCTTC.

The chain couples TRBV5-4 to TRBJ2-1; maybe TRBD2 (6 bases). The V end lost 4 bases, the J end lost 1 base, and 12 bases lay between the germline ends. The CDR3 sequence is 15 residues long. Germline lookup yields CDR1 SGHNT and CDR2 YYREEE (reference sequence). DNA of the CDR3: TGTGCCAGCAGCCTCGGGACTCGTTCCTACAATGAGCAGTTCTTC. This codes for CASSLGTRSYNEQFF.